A selection of T cell receptor beta chains follows, all from one sample in a study of a mutant IDH1 vaccine in newly diagnosed glioma. These receptors have no identified antigens. Generated by immunoSEQ multiplex PCR, the TCRdb table keeps only in-frame clones and is missing some. The table has 69,000 or so clones, around 86% seen once. Sequenced here: PBMCs, sampled from a glioma patient whose treatment included an IDH1 peptide vaccine. The origin of the receptors is a man aged 30 to 45 with glioma. CDR3s include the opening cysteine and the closing phenylalanine or tryptophan. Fields, in order: CDR3 protein, CDR3 DNA, clone size, J gene, D gene, V gene. A D gene is named only where the DNA matches it firmly. Rows may omit the clone size; those that give it use once, few, many or a size class.

CDR3aa: CASRRGTGGGNTIYF
CDR3nt: TGTGCCAGCAGGAGAGGGACAGGGGGTGGAAACACCATATATTTT
abundance: once
j_gene: TRBJ1-3
d_gene: TRBD1
v_gene: TRBV2

CDR3aa: CASRMTGEMNEQYF
CDR3nt: TGCGCCAGCAGGATGACAGGCGAAATGAACGAGCAGTACTTC
abundance: .
j_gene: TRBJ2-7
d_gene: .
v_gene: TRBV5-1

CDR3aa: CASSYAGFTEAFF
CDR3nt: TGTGCCAGCAGTTACGCGGGGTTCACTGAAGCTTTCTTT
abundance: few
j_gene: TRBJ1-1
d_gene: .
v_gene: TRBV6-5

CDR3aa: CASSPRGPSGTDTQYF
CDR3nt: TGTGCCAGCTCACCACGCGGGCCTAGCGGAACAGATACGCAGTATTTT
abundance: .
j_gene: TRBJ2-3
d_gene: TRBD2
v_gene: TRBV18

CDR3aa: CASSFSSTDTQYF
CDR3nt: TGTGCCAGCAGCTTCTCGTCTACAGATACGCAGTATTTT
abundance: once
j_gene: TRBJ2-3
d_gene: .
v_gene: TRBV7-2

CDR3aa: CATSRDPGSNYGYTF
CDR3nt: TGTGCCACCAGCAGAGATCCTGGGTCAAACTATGGCTACACCTTC
abundance: .
j_gene: TRBJ1-2
d_gene: .
v_gene: TRBV15

CDR3aa: CASSLGVGNYGYTF
CDR3nt: TGTGCCAGCAGCTTAGGTGTGGGAAACTATGGCTACACCTTC
abundance: .
j_gene: TRBJ1-2
d_gene: .
v_gene: TRBV11-2

CDR3aa: CASSFQGLNTEAFF
CDR3nt: TGTGCCAGCAGTTTCCAGGGACTGAACACTGAAGCTTTCTTT
abundance: .
j_gene: TRBJ1-1
d_gene: .
v_gene: TRBV27

CDR3aa: CASSLGGAVEGETQYF
CDR3nt: TGTGCCAGCAGCTTAGGGGGAGCGGTCGAGGGGGAGACCCAGTACTTC
abundance: .
j_gene: TRBJ2-5
d_gene: .
v_gene: TRBV11-1

CDR3aa: CASRGHLGTIYF
CDR3nt: TGTGCCAGCAGGGGGCATTTGGGCACCATATATTTT
abundance: once
j_gene: TRBJ1-3
d_gene: .
v_gene: TRBV28

CDR3aa: CASSFRDGGYTEAFF
CDR3nt: TGTGCCAGCAGCTTCCGGGACGGTGGTTACACTGAAGCTTTCTTT
abundance: .
j_gene: TRBJ1-1
d_gene: .
v_gene: TRBV6-5

CDR3aa: CASSLGAGDGYTF
CDR3nt: TGTGCCAGCAGCTTAGGGGCCGGGGATGGCTACACCTTC
abundance: .
j_gene: TRBJ1-2
d_gene: .
v_gene: TRBV7-2

CDR3aa: CASRGLVRTQYF
CDR3nt: TGTGCCAGCAGGGGGCTGGTTCGGACCCAGTACTTC
abundance: .
j_gene: TRBJ2-5
d_gene: .
v_gene: TRBV11-1

CDR3aa: CSVEDIGGPEAFF
CDR3nt: TGCAGCGTTGAAGATATAGGGGGTCCTGAAGCTTTCTTT
abundance: .
j_gene: TRBJ1-1
d_gene: .
v_gene: TRBV29-1

CDR3aa: CASLDRGFSYTF
CDR3nt: TGTGCCAGCTTGGACAGGGGCTTTAGCTACACCTTC
abundance: .
j_gene: TRBJ1-2
d_gene: TRBD1
v_gene: TRBV9

CDR3aa: CASSFSGGDSSYEQYF
CDR3nt: TGTGCCAGCAGTTTTTCCGGGGGGGACTCATCCTACGAGCAGTACTTC
abundance: once
j_gene: TRBJ2-7
d_gene: TRBD2
v_gene: TRBV27

CDR3aa: CASSPLTARGTDTQYF
CDR3nt: TGTGCCAGCTCACCACTCACGGCCCGGGGCACAGATACGCAGTATTTT
abundance: .
j_gene: TRBJ2-3
d_gene: .
v_gene: TRBV18

CDR3aa: CASSPTDWVGELFF
CDR3nt: TGTGCCAGCAGTCCTACAGATTGGGTCGGGGAGCTGTTTTTT
abundance: .
j_gene: TRBJ2-2
d_gene: .
v_gene: TRBV28

CDR3aa: CASSPRGGRNSNQPQHF
CDR3nt: TGCGCCAGCAGCCCCCGGGGGGGACGGAATAGCAATCAGCCCCAGCATTTT
abundance: .
j_gene: TRBJ1-5
d_gene: .
v_gene: TRBV5-1

CDR3aa: CASSLMRTGSDTQYF
CDR3nt: TGTGCCAGCAGCTTAATGAGGACAGGGTCCGATACGCAGTATTTT
abundance: .
j_gene: TRBJ2-3
d_gene: TRBD1
v_gene: TRBV11-2

CDR3aa: CASSYGTGGQPQHF
CDR3nt: TGTGCCAGCAGTTACGGGACAGGGGGTCAGCCCCAGCATTTT
abundance: .
j_gene: TRBJ1-5
d_gene: TRBD1
v_gene: TRBV6-5

CDR3aa: CASSPGHGGQPQHF
CDR3nt: TGTGCCAGCTCACCAGGACATGGCGGTCAGCCCCAGCATTTT
abundance: .
j_gene: TRBJ1-5
d_gene: .
v_gene: TRBV18

CDR3aa: CASSVETGVYEQYF
CDR3nt: TGTGCCAGCAGTGTAGAGACAGGAGTCTACGAGCAGTACTTC
abundance: .
j_gene: TRBJ2-7
d_gene: .
v_gene: TRBV2

CDR3aa: CASSLAGRSREGGVGTQYF
CDR3nt: TGCGCCAGCAGCTTGGCCGGAAGATCGCGGGAGGGCGGGGTTGGGACCCAGTACTTC
abundance: .
j_gene: TRBJ2-5
d_gene: TRBD2
v_gene: TRBV5-1

CDR3aa: CASSTTGLVNYGYTF
CDR3nt: TGTGCCAGCAGTACGACAGGGCTGGTGAACTATGGCTACACCTTC
abundance: .
j_gene: TRBJ1-2
d_gene: TRBD1
v_gene: TRBV27

CDR3aa: CASSQASGTGNTEAFF
CDR3nt: TGCGCCAGCAGCCAAGCCTCCGGGACCGGGAACACTGAAGCTTTCTTT
abundance: few
j_gene: TRBJ1-1
d_gene: .
v_gene: TRBV4-3

CDR3aa: CASSQTGLAANTGELFF
CDR3nt: TGTGCCAGCAGCCAGACTGGACTAGCGGCGAACACCGGGGAGCTGTTTTTT
abundance: .
j_gene: TRBJ2-2
d_gene: TRBD2
v_gene: TRBV4-2

CDR3aa: CASSSEGRETQYF
CDR3nt: TGTGCCAGCAGCTCGGAGGGCAGGGAGACCCAGTACTTC
abundance: .
j_gene: TRBJ2-5
d_gene: .
v_gene: TRBV5-4

CDR3aa: CASSVGGTGVEKLFF
CDR3nt: TGTGCCAGCAGCGTAGGAGGGACAGGGGTTGAAAAACTGTTTTTT
abundance: .
j_gene: TRBJ1-4
d_gene: TRBD1
v_gene: TRBV7-2

CDR3aa: CATSSERQVLQNQPQHF
CDR3nt: TGTGCCACCAGCAGTGAGAGACAGGTTTTACAGAATCAGCCCCAGCATTTT
abundance: .
j_gene: TRBJ1-5
d_gene: .
v_gene: TRBV15

CDR3aa: CASSSRFQPQHF
CDR3nt: TGTGCCAGCAGCTCGAGGTTTCAGCCCCAGCATTTT
abundance: .
j_gene: TRBJ1-5
d_gene: .
v_gene: TRBV7-8

CDR3aa: CASSRTGGAGPEAFF
CDR3nt: TGCGCCAGCAGCCGGACAGGGGGCGCTGGGCCTGAAGCTTTCTTT
abundance: few
j_gene: TRBJ1-1
d_gene: TRBD1
v_gene: TRBV5-1

CDR3aa: CASSFPESSYNEQFF
CDR3nt: TGTGCCAGCAGCTTCCCGGAAAGCTCCTACAATGAGCAGTTCTTC
abundance: .
j_gene: TRBJ2-1
d_gene: .
v_gene: TRBV7-9

CDR3aa: CASSEGEGSNQPQHF
CDR3nt: TGTGCCAGCAGTGAAGGAGAGGGTAGCAATCAGCCCCAGCATTTT
abundance: .
j_gene: TRBJ1-5
d_gene: .
v_gene: TRBV2

CDR3aa: CASSDHNQPQHF
CDR3nt: TGTGCCAGCAGTGATCATAATCAGCCCCAGCATTTT
abundance: once
j_gene: TRBJ1-5
d_gene: .
v_gene: TRBV6-6

CDR3aa: CASTHRGLGYGYTF
CDR3nt: TGTGCCAGTACGCACAGGGGCCTGGGCTATGGCTACACCTTC
abundance: .
j_gene: TRBJ1-2
d_gene: TRBD1
v_gene: TRBV28

CDR3aa: CASNGGRGGYTF
CDR3nt: TGTGCCAGCAACGGGGGAAGAGGTGGCTACACCTTC
abundance: .
j_gene: TRBJ1-2
d_gene: .
v_gene: TRBV2